Following are 24 T cell receptor beta chains from one sample sequenced in a study of regulatory T cells in long-lasting Graves disease. Time point reported: newly diagnosed GD, antithyroid drugs for less than 3 months. Generation of the TCR library employed RNA extracted from PBMCs. Library construction for TCR beta used iRepertoire HTBI primers and Arm-PCR of CDR3 regions. TCRdb processed the multiplex PCR reads anew with MiXCR; each CDR3 protein has one entry. Among some 200,000 distinct CDR3 sequences listed, roughly 18% were seen once. The data also belong to a second study, concerning T cells in Graves' hyperthyroidism and ophthalmopathy.

The sequencing here drew on peripheral blood mononuclear cells (PBMCs), taken at new diagnosis, from a patient treated with antithyroid drugs. The receptor set was obtained from a woman in her 30s with Graves disease.

This clonotype was counted ten times or more. The chain employs TRBV2 and TRBJ1-3, with unresolved D. CDR3 length: 10 residues. Germline V lookup: CDR1 SNHLY, CDR2 FYNNEI. The germline V and J ends were trimmed by 8 bases and 7 bases, with 6 bases remaining between them. Here the CDR3 DNA reads TGTGCCAGCCTCGGGAACACCATATATTTT. The encoded protein is CASLGNTIYF. The full variable domain, with the rest looked up from reference TRBV2 and TRBJ1-3, is EPEVTQTPSHQVTQMGQEVILRCVPISNHLYFYWYRQILGQKVEFLVSFYNNEISEKSEIFDDQFSVERPDGSNFTLKIRSTKLEDSAMYFCASLGNTIYFGEGSWLTVV.

In regard to this clonotype: A read error may explain this, as a much larger clone is one base away. The gene calls are TRBV28 and TRBJ2-5; D is perhaps TRBD2 (5 bases). The V end was cut by 3 bases, the J end by 7 bases, with 12 bases between. This CDR3 spans 13 amino acids. Germline V gene data show CDR1 as MDHEN and CDR2 as SYDVKM. CDR3 sequence (DNA): TGTGCCAGCAGTTTCGAGGGTCTAGGGACCCAGTACTTC. It codes for CASSFEGLGTQYF.

This clonotype was seen many times. The gene calls are TRBV27 and TRBJ1-1; D call uncertain. With 5 bases removed from V and 4 bases from J, the gap between germline ends came to 17 bases. This CDR3 region has 15 residues. Germline lookup yields CDR1 MNHEY and CDR2 SMNVEV (reference sequence). CDR3 sequence (DNA): TGTGCCAGCAGTGCTGACCTTCAGTGGGGCACTGAAGCTTTCTTT. Translation gives CASSADLQWGTEAFF.

This clonotype came up many times. This chain links TRBV2 with TRBJ1-4, with D uncertain. Germline V gene data show CDR1 as SNHLY and CDR2 as FYNNEI. V dropped 3 bases and J dropped 13 bases, with 18 bases sitting between them. The CDR3 consists of 14 residues. Here the CDR3 reads CASSDGRGGRLLFF. CDR3 DNA: TGTGCCAGCAGTGACGGACGGGGAGGTCGGCTACTGTTTTTT.

This clonotype appeared many times. The chain is built from TRBV28 and TRBJ2-2, with 9 positions matching TRBD2. J was trimmed by 3 bases and V by 6 bases; bases with no gene match: 5. CDR1 and CDR2 (germline): MDHEN, SYDVKM. CDR3 size: 15 residues. CDR3 DNA: TGTGCCAGCAGGCGGGAGGGCATTGACACCGGGGAGCTGTTTTTT. Its translation is CASRREGIDTGELFF.

This clonotype was observed at least ten times. V and J are TRBV28 and TRBJ2-3; D gene uncertain. The V end was cut by 5 bases, the J end by 1 base, with 16 bases between. Germline CDR1 and CDR2: MDHEN and SYDVKM. This CDR3 spans 16 amino acids. Here the CDR3 DNA reads TGTGCCAGCAGTCCAAATCGTAAGGTGGGCACAGATACGCAGTATTTT. It yields the protein CASSPNRKVGTDTQYF.

The chain employs TRBV10-3 and TRBJ2-3, with 7 bases matching TRBD2. V trimming: 9 bases; J trimming: 0 bases; junction bases outside the gene matches: 3. Germline CDR1 ENHRY, CDR2 SYGVKD. The length of the CDR3 is 13 residues. CDR3 region: CAILASSTDTQYF. CDR3 in DNA: TGTGCCATACTAGCGTCTAGCACAGATACGCAGTATTTT.

This clonotype has ten or more counts. This rearrangement joins TRBV5-5 to TRBJ2-2; 9 positions agree with TRBD2. Germline V gene lookup returns CDR1 SGHKS and CDR2 YYEKEE (reference sequence). The CDR3 loop spans 16 amino acids. Unmatched junction bases numbered 10, after V lost 6 bases and J lost 4 bases. CDR3 in DNA: TGTGCCAGCACCACCTTAGGACTAGCGAGCACCGGGGAGCTGTTTTTT. This encodes CASTTLGLASTGELFF.

This clonotype showed up many times. The chain links TRBV11-2 to TRBJ2-1; D gene uncertain. Trimming stripped 0 bases from V and 2 bases from J, with 8 bases between. CDR3 length: 15 residues. Germline V gene lookup returns CDR1 SGHAT and CDR2 FQNNGV. In DNA form, the CDR3 reads TGTGCCAGCAGCTTAGATGGGGTCACCTACAATGAGCAGTTCTTC. The encoded protein is CASSLDGVTYNEQFF.

This clonotype appeared a few times. The chain combines TRBV4-2 with TRBJ1-6; 8 positions agree with TRBD1. This CDR3 comprises 20 residues. V shed 0 bases, J shed 0 bases, and the junction held 10 bases outside the gene matches. CDR1 LGHNA and CDR2 YNFKEQ come from the germline V gene. The CDR3 reads CASSQDFGRTGSSYNSPLHF. CDR3 nucleotide sequence: TGTGCCAGCAGCCAAGATTTCGGCCGGACAGGGAGCTCCTATAATTCACCCCTCCACTTT.

There are many counts of this clonotype. The chain couples TRBV19 to TRBJ2-3; D is ambiguous. The germline V gene encodes CDR1 LNHDA and CDR2 SQIVND (reference sequence). Trimming removed 2 bases at V and 2 bases at J, with 5 bases between. The CDR3 runs 13 residues. Here the CDR3 reads CASSISYTDTQYF. The CDR3, as DNA: TGTGCCAGTAGTATATCTTACACAGATACGCAGTATTTT.

The chain carries TRBV2 and TRBJ2-6; D not certain. From germline, CDR1 is SNHLY and CDR2 FYNNEI. There are 15 residues in the CDR3. The V and J ends lost 2 bases and 0 bases respectively, with 5 bases between them. CDR3 in amino acids: CASSETYSGANVLTF. DNA for the CDR3: TGTGCCAGCAGTGAAACTTACTCTGGGGCCAACGTCCTGACTTTC.

At least ten counts were recorded for this clonotype. The CDR3 nucleotides are TGTGCCAGCAGTTTAGGGACAGGCTACACACTGATCGCTTTCTTT. Its translation: CASSLGTGYTLIAFF. The chain links TRBV12-3 or TRBV12-4 to TRBJ1-1; 7 bases map to TRBD1. The CDR3 loop spans 15 amino acids. The V and J ends lost 1 base and 11 bases, in that order; junction bases with no gene match: 13.

Comments on this clonotype: This likely stems from a read error, as it lies one base from a far larger clone. The J gene is TRBJ2-7, the V gene TRBV11-3, with TRBD1 matching 9 bases. J gave up 6 bases and V 5 bases, and 11 bases lay outside the gene matches. Germline V lookup: CDR1 SGHNT, CDR2 YENEEA. This CDR3 contains 15 residues. The CDR3, as DNA: TGTGCCAGCAGCCCTAGGCGGGACAGGGCCTTCGAGCAGTACTTC. Its translation: CASSPRRDRAFEQYF.

This clonotype was counted only a few times. The chain uses TRBV19 and TRBJ1-1; TRBD1 might be the D (5 bases). This CDR3 has 13 amino acids. Germline loops: CDR1 LNHDA, CDR2 SQIVND (reference sequence). V dropped 5 bases and J dropped 7 bases, with 14 bases sitting between them. The CDR3 region has the DNA TGTGCCAGTAGTTTGTACCGGGACGTTGAAGCTTTCTTT. This gives the protein CASSLYRDVEAFF.

This clonotype showed up many times. V and J are TRBV9 and TRBJ1-1; D is uncertain. Germline V lookup: CDR1 SGDLS, CDR2 YYNGEE. The CDR3 has 13 residues. The V and J ends lost 4 bases and 1 base respectively, with 8 bases between them. This CDR3 reads CASSPRGNTEAFF. The DNA for the CDR3 is TGTGCCAGCAGCCCACGGGGGAACACTGAAGCTTTCTTT.

This clonotype was observed many times. The chain is built from TRBV2 and TRBJ1-6; D possibly corresponds to TRBD1 (6 bases). This CDR3 comprises 14 residues. The V and J ends lost 10 bases and 7 bases respectively, with 17 bases between them. The germline gives CDR1 SNHLY, CDR2 FYNNEI. CDR3 region: CAILRDTGNSPLHF. The CDR3 coding sequence is TGTGCCATCCTCCGGGACACGGGCAATTCACCCCTCCACTTT. The variable domain in full, completed from reference TRBV2 and TRBJ1-6, reads EPEVTQTPSHQVTQMGQEVILRCVPISNHLYFYWYRQILGQKVEFLVSFYNNEISEKSEIFDDQFSVERPDGSNFTLKIRSTKLEDSAMYFCAILRDTGNSPLHFGNGTRLTVT.

This clonotype was detected many times. V is TRBV27 and J is TRBJ2-3; TRBD2 matches 11 bases. The CDR3 loop spans 20 amino acids. Per germline, CDR1 MNHEY and CDR2 SMNVEV (reference sequence). The J segment lost 1 base and the V segment lost 4 bases, leaving 16 bases of the junction unmatched. The CDR3 sequence is CASSSSFLAGGLLGTDTQYF. DNA for the CDR3: TGTGCCAGCAGTTCCTCGTTCCTAGCGGGAGGATTATTGGGCACAGATACGCAGTATTTT.

This clonotype was counted many times. The chain links TRBV2 to TRBJ1-2; D is perhaps TRBD1 (5 bases). V dropped 1 base and J dropped 8 bases, with 11 bases sitting between them. Germline V gene lookup returns CDR1 SNHLY and CDR2 FYNNEI. This CDR3 contains 13 residues. The CDR3 reads CASSEGGAPGYTF. In nucleotides, the CDR3 is TGTGCCAGCAGTGAAGGCGGGGCTCCCGGCTACACCTTC.

This clonotype was counted many times. The chain combines TRBV28 with TRBJ2-7; 8 bases agree with TRBD2. The germline gives CDR1 MDHEN, CDR2 SYDVKM. The V segment lost 6 bases and the J segment 7 bases; nucleotides outside the gene matches: 11. This CDR3 region has 14 residues. CDR3 amino acids: CASRPRGGVWEQYF. The CDR3 nucleotides are TGTGCCAGCAGACCCCGGGGGGGTGTCTGGGAGCAGTACTTC.

In its sample, this clonotype was seen many times. The chain combines TRBV11-2 with TRBJ2-1; D possibly uses TRBD1 or TRBD2 (6 bases each). V dropped 2 bases and J dropped 1 base, with 15 bases sitting between them. The CDR3 consists of 17 residues. CDR1 is SGHAT, CDR2 FQNNGV, per germline. CDR3 sequence reads: CASSLRGQSRSYNEQFF. The CDR3 coding sequence is TGTGCCAGCAGCTTACGGGGGCAGTCCCGATCCTACAATGAGCAGTTCTTC. The whole variable domain, filled in from reference TRBV11-2 and TRBJ2-1, reads EAGVAQSPRYKIIEKRQSVAFWCNPISGHATLYWYQQILGQGPKLLIQFQNNGVVDDSQLPKDRFSAERLKGVDSTLKIQPAKLEDSAVYLCASSLRGQSRSYNEQFFGPGTRLTVL.

In its sample, this clonotype was seen many times. V usage is TRBV25-1 and J usage is TRBJ2-5, with D uncertain. V was cut by 0 bases and J by 5 bases, with 10 bases left in between. Germline CDR1 is MGHDK and CDR2 is SYGVNS. This CDR3 spans 14 amino acids. The CDR3 bases are TGTGCCAGCAGTGAATATAAGGGTGTGGAGACCCAGTACTTC. Protein: CASSEYKGVETQYF.

The sample holds many counts of this clonotype. The CDR3 is CASSPKMGGQETQYF. The CDR3 nucleotides are TGTGCCAGCAGCCCCAAGATGGGTGGCCAAGAGACCCAGTACTTC. V gene TRBV4-2 combines with J gene TRBJ2-5, with D hard to call. The CDR3 sequence is 15 residues long. Trimming removed 4 bases at V and 1 base at J, with 13 bases between. Germline CDR1 reads LGHNA; CDR2 reads YNFKEQ.

This clonotype was seen repeatedly, ten times or more. J is TRBJ1-2 and V is TRBV20-1, with D perhaps TRBD1 (5 bases). Between the trimmed V and J ends, which lost 6 bases and 6 bases, there was a span of 17 bases. Germline assignment: CDR1 DFQATT and CDR2 SNEGSKA (reference sequence). There are 13 residues in the CDR3. CDR3 residues: CSAERGLFNGYTF. The CDR3 nucleotides are TGCAGTGCCGAAAGGGGATTATTTAATGGCTACACCTTC.